This TCR beta chain was recorded in a study of neurological immune-mediated disorders. Findings and limits, study-wide: Expansion of TCR clones was greatest in HTLV-1-associated myelopathy and smallest in multiple sclerosis, where it fell below that of healthy controls. The study found no CDR3 amino acid sequences shared by expanded clones across subjects, suggesting private repertoires in all groups.

V shed 0 bases and J shed 5 bases, with 7 bases lying between them. This CDR3 is built from 13 residues. Germline V gives CDR1 KGHSH, CDR2 LQKENI. About this clonotype itself: As yet, its antigen is unknown.

The healthy controls volunteered at a blood bank in Maryland, USA. Each sorted-subset library came from 1 million CD4+ or CD8+ T cells. Via MiXCR, TCRdb re-called the 5' RACE reads, giving one row per CDR3 protein. The sample consists of roughly 30,000 distinct CDR3 sequences, approximately 5% of them appearing once. The sequenced sample consisted of CD4+ T cells from blood. The J gene is TRBJ2-5, the V gene TRBV18; no clear D gene. The sequence was obtained from a woman in her forties or fifties in good health. CDR3 bases: TGTGCCAGCTCACCACCGGCAAGGGAGACCCAGTACTTC. The encoded protein is CASSPPARETQYF.